The 32 T cell receptor beta chains reported below all come from one sample, sequenced in a study of T cell responses to AZD1222 COVID-19 vaccine. Profiling relied on immunoSEQ multiplex PCR, and the TCRdb table lists in-frame clones only, not all of them. The sample includes 55,000 to 70,000 clones, about three quarters of them seen just once. This material consisted of peripheral blood, taken on day 0 of AZD1222 vaccination. These TCRs come from an adult in good health.

The J gene is TRBJ1-6, the V gene TRBV14; the D gene is possibly TRBD1 (6 bases). The CDR3 runs to 20 residues. V dropped 0 bases and J dropped 0 bases, with 18 bases sitting between them. Germline lookup yields CDR1 SGHDN and CDR2 FVKESK. Written as DNA, the CDR3 is TGTGCCAGCAGCCAAGAGGGGGGGCAATTTATGAGCTCCTATAATTCACCCCTCCACTTT. It codes for CASSQEGGQFMSSYNSPLHF. Filled out from reference TRBV14 and TRBJ1-6, the complete variable domain reads EAGVTQFPSHSVIEKGQTVTLRCDPISGHDNLYWYRRVMGKEIKFLLHFVKESKQDESGMPNNRFLAERTGGTYSTLKVQPAELEDSGVYFCASSQEGGQFMSSYNSPLHFGNGTRLTVT.

V gene TRBV5-1 combines with J gene TRBJ2-3; 7 bases are shared with TRBD2. CDR1 SGHRS and CDR2 YFSETQ come from the germline V gene. V was clipped by 2 bases and J by 1 base; unmatched bases: 4. The CDR3 contains 15 residues. The CDR3 bases are TGCGCCAGCAGCTTCAGCCGGGGGGGCACAGATACGCAGTATTTT. Protein product: CASSFSRGGTDTQYF.

This clone was observed once. This chain links TRBV24-1 with TRBJ2-5; TRBD2 might be the D (6 bases). The V end was cut by 2 bases, the J end by 5 bases, with 11 bases between. From germline, CDR1 is KGHDR and CDR2 SFDVKD. CDR3 length equals 14 residues. The CDR3 DNA is TGTGCCACCAGTGATTCTCGCGGGGTTGAGACCCAGTACTTC. This codes for CATSDSRGVETQYF.

The chain employs TRBV27 and TRBJ1-2; D perhaps matches TRBD1 (5 bases). The V end was cut by 3 bases, the J end by 4 bases, with 15 bases between. This CDR3 is 15 amino acids long. Germline V gene sequence: CDR1 MNHEY, CDR2 SMNVEV (reference sequence). The CDR3, as DNA: TGTGCCAGCAGTTTCGGGCAGGGATATCGCTATGGCTACACCTTC. This codes for CASSFGQGYRYGYTF.

This clone was found once. The rearrangement joins TRBV29-1 to TRBJ1-1; D not certain. The CDR3 length is 13 residues. Trimming pared 7 bases from V and 1 base from J, leaving 13 bases between. Germline V gene data show CDR1 as SQVTM and CDR2 as ANQGSEA. The CDR3 spells CSASGNSNTEAFF. The DNA of the CDR3 is TGCAGCGCCTCTGGAAACTCGAACACTGAAGCTTTCTTT.

This clone has a handful of counts. The chain combines TRBV19 with TRBJ2-7; D tentatively fits TRBD1 or TRBD2 (5 bases each). The ends were cut back, 2 bases at V and 2 bases at J, with 10 bases in the middle. The CDR3 covers 14 residues. CDR1 is LNHDA and CDR2 is SQIVND in the germline V gene (reference sequence). The CDR3 nucleotides are TGTGCCAGTAGTATACGGGGCACAGCCTACGAGCAGTACTTC. This gives the protein CASSIRGTAYEQYF.

The rearrangement links TRBV5-6 to TRBJ2-6; 7 bases fit TRBD1. This CDR3 is 16 amino acids long. V dropped 5 bases and J dropped 2; count of bases not matched to a gene: 7. The germline CDR1 and CDR2 sequences are SGHDT and YYEEEE. CDR3 sequence reads: CASSQLGGAGANVLTF. CDR3 nucleotide sequence: TGTGCCAGCAGTCAACTAGGGGGCGCTGGGGCCAACGTCCTGACTTTC.

V is TRBV12-3 or TRBV12-4 and J is TRBJ2-7; no clear D gene. The V end was cut by 7 bases, the J end by 2 bases, with 9 bases between. CDR3 length: 12 residues. In DNA form, the CDR3 reads TGTGCCAGCACGGACCTCACCTACGAGCAGTACTTC. Protein sequence: CASTDLTYEQYF.

This sequence joins TRBV10-3 and TRBJ1-1; TRBD1 matches 7 bases. CDR3 length: 13 residues. Germline-derived CDR1 and CDR2 are ENHRY and SYGVKD. Germline trimming cut 4 bases from V and 7 bases from J; bases unmatched to any gene: 6. The CDR3 DNA follows: TGTGCCATCAGTGTAAGGCAGGGGGTTGAAGCTTTCTTT. Protein sequence: CAISVRQGVEAFF.

The chain joins TRBV24-1 to TRBJ1-2; 8 nucleotides line up with TRBD1. The trim removed 3 bases at V and 3 bases at J, leaving 5 bases unmatched. Germline CDR1 is KGHDR and CDR2 is SFDVKD. The CDR3 has 15 amino acids. CDR3: CATSDPGQGDYGYTF. The DNA for the CDR3 is TGTGCCACCAGTGATCCAGGACAGGGAGACTATGGCTACACCTTC.

This chain links TRBV7-2 with TRBJ2-2; D is perhaps TRBD1 (6 bases). Germline loops: CDR1 SGHTA, CDR2 FQGNSA. CDR3 length: 15 amino acids. V was cut by 6 bases and J by 1 base, with 12 bases left in between. This chain's CDR3 is CASRKGQLNTGELFF. In DNA form, the CDR3 reads TGTGCCAGCAGAAAAGGACAGCTGAACACCGGGGAGCTGTTTTTT.

In its sample, this clone was seen a few times. V gene TRBV13 combines with J gene TRBJ2-7; D unresolved. Germline lookup yields CDR1 PRHDT and CDR2 FYEKMQ (reference sequence). This CDR3 is 14 amino acids long. V was cut by 5 bases and J by 0 bases, with 11 bases left in between. The CDR3 DNA reads as TGTGCCAGCAGCCCAAGGGCCTCCTCCTACGAGCAGTACTTC. Its translation is CASSPRASSYEQYF.

The chain is built from TRBV5-8 and TRBJ1-6; D gene uncertain. This CDR3 comprises 14 residues. The germline V and J ends were trimmed by 1 base and 11 bases, with 13 bases remaining between them. Germline V gene data show CDR1 as SGHTS and CDR2 as YDEGEE. The CDR3 reads CASSLLLREAPLHF. The CDR3 DNA reads as TGTGCCAGCAGCTTGCTTTTAAGGGAGGCACCCCTCCACTTT.

This clone was observed a handful of times. The V gene is TRBV10-3, the J gene TRBJ2-6; 7 bases match TRBD1. V lost 5 bases and J lost 0; bases outside the gene matches: 16. Per germline, CDR1 ENHRY and CDR2 SYGVKD. This CDR3 is 20 amino acids long. In DNA, the CDR3 is TGTGCCATCAGTACCGGGACAGTCCACTCTTTGAACTCTGGGGCCAACGTCCTGACTTTC. Its protein product is CAISTGTVHSLNSGANVLTF.

This sequence joins TRBV29-1 and TRBJ2-7, with TRBD2 as a possible D gene (5 bases). The germline gives CDR1 SQVTM, CDR2 ANQGSEA. V was shortened by 4 bases and J by 1 base, with 8 bases between the two germline ends. This CDR3 is built from 12 residues. This CDR3 is CSVAGDSYEQYF. The CDR3 DNA reads TGCAGCGTTGCCGGGGATTCCTACGAGCAGTACTTC.

This clone was recorded only once. The chain links TRBV4-3 to TRBJ2-5; D may be TRBD2 (5 bases). The CDR3 is made up of 16 amino acids. V lost 3 bases and J 2 bases, leaving 16 bases between the germline ends. Germline lookup yields CDR1 LGHNA and CDR2 YSLEER. CDR3 sequence reads: CASSQYKLGDQETQYF. The CDR3 nucleotides read TGCGCCAGCAGCCAGTATAAGTTGGGAGATCAAGAGACCCAGTACTTC.

The chain joins TRBV30 to TRBJ1-1; D is uncertain. This CDR3 region has 11 residues. The V end lost 0 bases, the J end lost 7 bases, and 6 bases lay between the germline ends. CDR1 is GTSNPN and CDR2 is SVGIG in the germline V gene (reference sequence). The CDR3 region is CAWSVRHEAFF. The DNA for the CDR3 is TGTGCCTGGAGTGTACGGCATGAAGCTTTCTTT.

This chain connects TRBV6-5 to TRBJ1-2; TRBD1 is a possible D gene (5 bases). The CDR3 length is 14 residues. Germline V gene sequence: CDR1 MNHEY, CDR2 SVGAGI. V gave up 6 bases and J gave up 8 bases, with 19 bases separating them. CDR3 in amino acids: CASRPDYRGEGYTF. CDR3 bases: TGTGCCAGCAGACCTGACTACCGGGGGGAAGGCTACACCTTC.

This chain links TRBV12-5 with TRBJ2-2; perhaps D is TRBD1 or TRBD2 (6 bases each). In germline, CDR1 is LGHNT, CDR2 FRNRAP. CDR3 length: 18 residues. V lost 0 bases and J 0 bases, leaving 14 bases between the germline ends. The CDR3 is CASGLVYRGQANTGELFF. The CDR3 region has the DNA TGTGCTAGTGGTTTGGTATACCGGGGGCAAGCGAACACCGGGGAGCTGTTTTTT.

The genes are TRBV19 and TRBJ2-2; D uncertain. Germline V gene lookup returns CDR1 LNHDA and CDR2 SQIVND (reference sequence). V gave up 1 base and J gave up 2 bases, with 5 bases separating them. The CDR3 is made up of 14 amino acids. The DNA of the CDR3 is TGTGCCAGTAGTATAGTCGGAAACACCGGGGAGCTGTTTTTT. Encoded protein: CASSIVGNTGELFF.

In the case of this clone: Different DNA sequences within this sample yield the same CDR3. The chain joins TRBV11-1 to TRBJ1-2; D ambiguous. CDR1 and CDR2 (germline): SGHAT, FQDESV (reference sequence). This CDR3 is built from 13 residues. Between the trimmed V and J ends, which lost 5 bases and 7 bases, there was a span of 14 bases. Written as DNA, the CDR3 is TGTGCCAGCAGCCCCGGTTTAGGCCTTGGCTACACCTTC. It is translated as CASSPGLGLGYTF.

The genes are TRBV7-9 and TRBJ1-1; 11 positions agree with TRBD1. The V and J ends lost 3 bases and 4 bases, in that order; junction bases with no gene match: 4. CDR3 length: 15 amino acids. Germline V gene lookup returns CDR1 SEHNR and CDR2 FQNEAQ (reference sequence). Here the CDR3 reads CASSFPGTGGTEAFF. DNA for the CDR3: TGTGCCAGCAGCTTTCCCGGGACAGGGGGCACTGAAGCTTTCTTT.

The J gene is TRBJ1-2, the V gene TRBV4-1; 9 nucleotides match TRBD1. The V gene's germline CDR1 is MGHRA and CDR2 YSYEKL. V dropped 1 base and J dropped 7; count of bases not matched to a gene: 1. CDR3 length: 13 residues. This chain's CDR3 is CASSQGQGGGYTF. The CDR3 bases are TGCGCCAGCAGCCAAGGACAGGGGGGTGGCTACACCTTC.

This chain uses TRBV5-1 with TRBJ2-7; D not resolved. The length of the CDR3 is 14 residues. V gave up 0 bases and J gave up 3 bases, with 10 bases separating them. Germline V lookup: CDR1 SGHRS, CDR2 YFSETQ. The CDR3: CASSLDSANYEQYF. CDR3 in DNA: TGCGCCAGCAGCTTGGATTCGGCTAACTACGAGCAGTACTTC. The full variable domain, in which reference TRBV5-1 and TRBJ2-7 provide the parts outside the CDR3, is KAGVTQTPRYLIKTRGQQVTLSCSPISGHRSVSWYQQTPGQGLQFLFEYFSETQRNKGNFPGRFSGRQFSNSRSEMNVSTLELGDSALYLCASSLDSANYEQYFGPGTRLTVT.

The chain recombines TRBV6-5 with TRBJ1-5; possibly TRBD1 for D (5 bases). Trimming shortened V by 10 bases and J by 0 bases, and 10 bases separated the two germline ends. The CDR3 runs 13 residues. CDR1 and CDR2 from the germline V gene are MNHEY and SVGAGI. CDR3 DNA sequence: TGTGCCACCCAGGGTAATAGCAATCAGCCCCAGCATTTT. It codes for CATQGNSNQPQHF.

The V call is TRBV10-1, the J call TRBJ2-2; tentative D call: TRBD2 (5 bases). V was trimmed by 4 bases and J by 6 bases, leaving 15 bases between them. Germline loops: CDR1 WNHNN, CDR2 SYGVQD (reference sequence). The CDR3 runs to 15 residues. In DNA form, the CDR3 reads TGCGCCAGCAGTGCCGAATACGGGATGGCCGGGGAGCTGTTTTTT. It is translated as CASSAEYGMAGELFF.

The chain links TRBV7-6 to TRBJ2-3; unclear D gene. Germline V gene sequence: CDR1 SGHVS, CDR2 FNYEAQ. This CDR3 has 15 residues. V was shortened by 1 base and J by 2 bases, with 10 bases between the two germline ends. This CDR3 is CASSLVGTYTDTQYF. Here the CDR3 DNA reads TGTGCCAGCAGCTTAGTAGGAACCTACACAGATACGCAGTATTTT.

The chain couples TRBV24-1 to TRBJ2-2; D not certain. Germline CDR1 reads KGHDR; CDR2 reads SFDVKD. V gave up 3 bases and J gave up 0 bases, with 1 base separating them. The CDR3 extends over 13 amino acids. The CDR3 region is CATSDPNTGELFF. The CDR3 DNA reads as TGTGCCACCAGTGATCCGAACACCGGGGAGCTGTTTTTT.

The chain couples TRBV7-9 to TRBJ1-6, with 7 bases identical to TRBD1. This CDR3 comprises 14 residues. With V trimmed by 1 base and J by 10 bases, 4 bases remained unmatched. Looked up from germline, CDR1 is SEHNR and CDR2 is FQNEAQ (reference sequence). The CDR3 DNA sequence: TGTGCCAGCAGCTTAGGACAGGGAGGCTCACCCCTCCACTTT. As protein: CASSLGQGGSPLHF.

In this sample, this clone turned up a few times. The chain employs TRBV18 and TRBJ1-5; TRBD1 aligns across 9 bases. The junction had 7 bases not matched to a gene; V was cut back by 3 bases and J by 7 bases. The CDR3 runs to 15 residues. The germline CDR1 and CDR2 sequences are KGHSH and LQKENI. The CDR3 DNA reads TGTGCCAGCTCACCCTCACAGGGGGCAGGCCAGCCCCAGCATTTT. Translation: CASSPSQGAGQPQHF.

The chain carries TRBV13 and TRBJ1-1, with a tentative D call TRBD1 (6 bases). The length of the CDR3 is 16 residues. The germline V gene encodes CDR1 PRHDT and CDR2 FYEKMQ (reference sequence). With 5 bases removed from V and 5 bases from J, the gap between germline ends came to 21 bases. CDR3 coding DNA: TGTGCCAGCAGCCAAGCCTGGGGGCGGGGGTGGACTGAAGCTTTCTTT. As protein: CASSQAWGRGWTEAFF.

This chain connects TRBV19 to TRBJ2-1; 7 positions match TRBD2. V lost 3 bases and J lost 0; bases outside the gene matches: 5. This CDR3 has 16 residues. CDR1 LNHDA and CDR2 SQIVND come from the germline V gene (reference sequence). Here the CDR3 reads CASSIRSGGSYNEQFF. The CDR3 DNA sequence: TGTGCCAGTAGTATCAGGTCGGGGGGCTCCTACAATGAGCAGTTCTTC.